The present TCR beta chain was sequenced within a study of response to subunit inactivated influenza vaccine. Overall study results and limits: Each seasonal influenza vaccination, the authors suggested, recruits few new T cells.

This clonotype has at least ten counts. The antigen is undetermined. The germline V and J ends were trimmed by 2 bases and 5 bases, with 19 bases remaining between them. Germline CDR1 LGHDT, CDR2 YNNKEL (reference sequence). The length of the CDR3 is 17 residues. Using its own MiXCR run on the RT-PCR reads, TCRdb lists one record per CDR3 protein. The sample has approximately 490,000 distinct CDR3 sequences; approximately 7.2% are singletons. The sample here was PBMCs from blood, taken roughly 24 months after vaccination. The gene calls are TRBV3-1 and TRBJ2-1, with D tentatively TRBD2 (5 bases). This clonotype was obtained from a man aged 50-75 years who received an inactivated influenza vaccine. The CDR3 DNA follows: TGTGCCAGCAGCCAATCCGGGATCCGTCGCGTGAACAATGAGCAGTTCTTC. Encoded protein: CASSQSGIRRVNNEQFF.